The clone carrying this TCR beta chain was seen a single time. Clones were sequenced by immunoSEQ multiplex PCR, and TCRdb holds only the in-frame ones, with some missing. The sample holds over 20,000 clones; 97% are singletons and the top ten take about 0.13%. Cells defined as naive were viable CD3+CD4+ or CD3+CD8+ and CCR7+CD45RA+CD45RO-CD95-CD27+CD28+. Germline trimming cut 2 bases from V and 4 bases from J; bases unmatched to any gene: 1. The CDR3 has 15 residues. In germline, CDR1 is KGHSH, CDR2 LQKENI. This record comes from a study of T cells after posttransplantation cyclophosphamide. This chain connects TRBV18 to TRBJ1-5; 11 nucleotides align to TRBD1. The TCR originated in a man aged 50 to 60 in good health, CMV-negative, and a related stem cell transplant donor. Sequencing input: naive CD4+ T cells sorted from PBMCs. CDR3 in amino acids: CASSPGTGGNQPQHF. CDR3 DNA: TGTGCCAGCTCACCAGGGACAGGGGGTAATCAGCCCCAGCATTTT.